This is a list of T cell receptor beta chains from one sample in a study of T cell repertoires in cytomegalovirus infection. TCRdb re-analysed the reads in MiXCR, keeping a single row per CDR3 protein. The repertoire holds roughly 760,000 distinct CDR3 sequences, with 35% as singletons. The sample comprised PBMCs. The receptors here all came from a human donor in good health (CMV status not recorded). Some clones in this sample may be carry-over from other donors' samples. Both conserved end residues are part of each CDR3.

NA,TRBV7-3,CASSRTEAEEQYF
TRBJ2-1,TRBV19,CASSIPAGGHNEQFF
TRBJ2-6,TRBV28,CASSLSHTSGANVLTF
TRBJ1-4,TRBV4-1,CASSQPGQGYEKLFF
TRBJ1-6,TRBV6-5,CASSYGGGYNSPLHF
TRBJ2-3,TRBV7-2,CASSLGAGGTYTQFF
TRBJ2-2,TRBV28,CASKSRDNLNTGELFF
TRBJ1-1,TRBV20-1,CSTSRGLFTEAFF
TRBJ1-2,TRBV11-2,CASSFGGGQGYTF
TRBJ2-5,TRBV28,CASSFRHRLGETQYF
TRBJ1-2,TRBV3-1,CASSRGTAPGYTF
TRBJ1-5,TRBV7-2,CASSLSPEINQPQHF
TRBJ1-1,TRBV20-1,CSARVGSANTEAFF
TRBJ1-4,TRBV2,CASSEALGRAREKLFF
TRBJ2-2,TRBV12-3/TRBV12-4,CASSQLASRGELFF
TRBJ1-4,TRBV12-3/TRBV12-4,CASSDFTGLTNEKLFF
TRBJ1-3,TRBV5-1,CASSLADGPDRNTIYF
TRBJ1-2,TRBV29-1,CSVEDLYGYTF
TRBJ2-1,TRBV6-2/TRBV6-3,CASSYSIGGYFNNEQFF
TRBJ2-7,TRBV28,CASSLYGTSVTREQYF
TRBJ2-1,TRBV7-9,CASSLAARNDEQFF
TRBJ2-7,TRBV2,CASSPHWGESSYEQYF
TRBJ2-3,TRBV27,CASSKTTSGRGSDTQYF